This T cell receptor beta chain is from a study of blood T cells in healthy people across ages. Findings of the study overall: With age, beta diversity per million T cells declined roughly linearly, significantly by 30 to 50.

Germline V lookup: CDR1 SGHVS, CDR2 FQNEAQ. This CDR3 contains 17 residues. The V end lost 2 bases, the J end lost 1 base, and 18 bases lay between the germline ends. It was with a sample-barcoded 5' primer and a J-beta primer mix that a second PCR of roughly 7 to 12 cycles was run. Carrying 12 random nucleotides, a template-switch adaptor labeled each individual cDNA molecule. Each CDR3 protein gets one entry after TCRdb re-called the 5' RACE reads with MiXCR. Among 1.5 million to 2 million distinct CDR3 sequences listed, roughly two fifths were seen once. Notes on this clonotype: Its antigen is undetermined.

The sequence came from a human donor in good health. The V and J genes are TRBV7-8 and TRBJ2-7; possibly TRBD1 for D (6 bases). Material: blood. CDR3 DNA sequence: TGTGCCAGCAGCTTACCGCTTCAGGGGCCCTCATCCTACGAGCAGTACTTC. This encodes CASSLPLQGPSSYEQYF.